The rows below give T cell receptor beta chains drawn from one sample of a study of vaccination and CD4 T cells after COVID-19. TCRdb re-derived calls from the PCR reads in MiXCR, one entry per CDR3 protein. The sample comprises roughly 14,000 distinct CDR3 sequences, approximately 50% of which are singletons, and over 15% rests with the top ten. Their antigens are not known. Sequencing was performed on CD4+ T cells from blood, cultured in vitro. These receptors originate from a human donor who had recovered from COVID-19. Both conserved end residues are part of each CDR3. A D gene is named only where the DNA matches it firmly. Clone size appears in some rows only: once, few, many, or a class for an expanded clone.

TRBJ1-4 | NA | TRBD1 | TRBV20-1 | CSASMTGGLEKLFF | TGCAGTGCTAGTATGACAGGGGGTCTTGAAAAACTGTTTTTT
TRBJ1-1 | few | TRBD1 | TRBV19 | CASSIGQGPSSTEAFF | TGTGCCAGTAGTATCGGACAGGGGCCGAGTAGCACTGAAGCTTTCTTT
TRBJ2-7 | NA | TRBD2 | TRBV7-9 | CASSGLAGAEQYF | TGTGCCAGCAGCGGACTAGCGGGAGCCGAGCAGTACTTC
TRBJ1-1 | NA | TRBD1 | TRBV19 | CASRRTGWVTEAFF | TGTGCCAGTAGGAGGACAGGGTGGGTGACTGAAGCTTTCTTT
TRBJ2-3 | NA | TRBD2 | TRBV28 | CASSPPPGAGGANTQYF | TGTGCCAGCAGTCCACCGCCTGGGGCGGGAGGAGCGAATACGCAGTATTTT
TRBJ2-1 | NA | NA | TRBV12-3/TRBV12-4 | CASSWGVNEQFF | TGTGCCAGCAGTTGGGGGGTCAATGAGCAGTTCTTC
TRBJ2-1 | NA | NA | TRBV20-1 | CSASWFWRDRPTEQFF | TGCAGTGCTAGTTGGTTCTGGCGGGATCGCCCCACGGAGCAGTTCTTC
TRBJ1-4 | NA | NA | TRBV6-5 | CASSYAGNEKLFF | TGTGCCAGCAGTTACGCCGGGAATGAAAAACTGTTTTTT
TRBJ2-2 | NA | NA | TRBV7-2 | CASRPLGAAGELFF | TGTGCCAGCAGACCCCTTGGAGCGGCCGGGGAGCTGTTTTTT
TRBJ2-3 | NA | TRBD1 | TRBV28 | CASSRDRGQDTQYF | TGTGCCAGCAGCCGGGACAGGGGGCAAGATACGCAGTATTTT
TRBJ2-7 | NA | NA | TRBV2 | CASSEPIGKSYEQYF | TGTGCCAGCAGTGAACCTATAGGGAAGTCCTACGAGCAGTACTTC
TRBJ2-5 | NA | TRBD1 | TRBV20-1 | CSALDRQETQYF | TGCAGTGCTCTGGACAGGCAAGAGACCCAGTACTTC
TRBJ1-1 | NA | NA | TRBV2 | CASTWRGAVTEAFF | TGTGCCAGCACCTGGCGGGGTGCGGTCACTGAAGCTTTCTTT
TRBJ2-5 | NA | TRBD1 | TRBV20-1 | CSARDPGGVEETQYF | TGCAGTGCTAGAGATCCAGGGGGCGTCGAAGAGACCCAGTACTTC
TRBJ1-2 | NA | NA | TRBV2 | CASSGTKGNHGYTF | TGTGCCAGCAGTGGCACCAAAGGGAACCATGGCTACACCTTC
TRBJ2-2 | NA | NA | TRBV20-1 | CSLPGTVNTGELFF | TGCTCCCTCCCCGGGACGGTGAACACCGGGGAGCTGTTTTTT
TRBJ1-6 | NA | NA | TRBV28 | CASRITGRLNSPLHF | TGTGCCAGCAGGATAACAGGGAGGCTGAATTCACCCCTCCACTTT
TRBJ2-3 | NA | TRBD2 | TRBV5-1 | CASSPGLAGDSDTQYF | TGCGCCAGCAGCCCCGGACTAGCGGGAGACTCAGATACGCAGTATTTT
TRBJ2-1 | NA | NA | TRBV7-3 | CASSLLGAGTLKDDEQFF | TGTGCCAGCAGCTTACTTGGGGCAGGGACTCTAAAGGACGATGAGCAGTTCTTC
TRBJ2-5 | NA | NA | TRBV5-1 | CASSPEVVQETQYF | TGCGCCAGCAGCCCGGAGGTGGTACAAGAGACCCAGTACTTC
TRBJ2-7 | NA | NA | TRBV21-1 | CASSKARGTTASGTFYEQYF | TGTGCCAGCAGCAAAGCGCGAGGGACTACGGCTAGCGGGACGTTCTACGAGCAGTACTTC
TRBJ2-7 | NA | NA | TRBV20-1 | CSARDLGPQGPTYEQYF | TGCAGTGCTAGAGATCTTGGCCCGCAGGGGCCGACCTACGAGCAGTACTTC
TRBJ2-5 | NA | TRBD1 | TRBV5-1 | CASSPSTGVGETQYF | TGCGCCAGCAGCCCCTCAACAGGGGTAGGAGAGACCCAGTACTTC
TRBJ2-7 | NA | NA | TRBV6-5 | CASSSRRGISYEQYF | TGTGCCAGCAGTTCCCGAAGAGGCATCTCCTACGAGCAGTACTTC